Given below is one TCR beta chain in context. Its target is not known. This entry belongs to a study of CD4 T cells in relation to SARS-CoV-2 and coronaviruses. For the study at large: Crossreactive spike epitopes shared across donors were mapped to their HLA restriction.

Assay used: immunoSEQ multiplex PCR; TCRdb lists only in-frame clones, some missing. The sample yields some 65,000 clones, more than 75% seen once. The germline V gene encodes CDR1 SQVTM and CDR2 ANQGSEA. The CDR3 runs to 14 residues. Unmatched junction bases numbered 13, after V lost 5 bases and J lost 9 bases. CD4+ T cells from unexposed donors were obtained before the COVID-19 pandemic (2011-2018). Whole-study results and caveats: SARS-CoV-2-driven expansion was significantly weaker in crossreactive than monoreactive clones. Samples before the pandemic and after infection were not matched within any donor.

The TCR comes from a human donor in good health. The V call is TRBV29-1, the J call TRBJ2-1; 7 bases are a match to TRBD1. Sequenced material: memory CD4+ T cells from PBMCs. CDR3 region: CSVWGQFERREQFF. The CDR3 DNA reads TGCAGCGTTTGGGGACAGTTCGAGCGGCGTGAGCAGTTCTTC.